Listed below are T cell receptor beta chains from one sample, sequenced in a study of T cells in Graves' hyperthyroidism and ophthalmopathy. TCRdb reprocessed the multiplex PCR reads via MiXCR and lists one record per CDR3 protein. The table records hundreds of thousands of distinct CDR3 sequences, around 15% of them present only once. Sequenced input: blood. All receptors derive from a woman in her thirties or forties with Graves' ophthalmopathy. The CDR3 runs from the conserved cysteine through the conserved F or W. Fields, in order: D gene, V gene, clone size, J gene, CDR3 protein, CDR3 DNA. A D gene is named only where the DNA matches it firmly. Clone sizes are given selectively: once, few, many, or a class where the clone is expanded.

d_call: TRBD2
v_call: TRBV24-1
clone_size: -
j_call: TRBJ2-2
cdr3_aa: CATSDNSGRAGTGELFF
cdr3_nt: TGTGCCACCAGTGACAATAGCGGGAGGGCCGGCACCGGGGAGCTGTTTTTT

d_call: TRBD1
v_call: TRBV28
clone_size: many
j_call: TRBJ1-2
cdr3_aa: CASTPDRANYGYTF
cdr3_nt: TGTGCCAGCACCCCGGACAGGGCGAACTATGGCTACACCTTC

d_call: -
v_call: TRBV6-1
clone_size: many
j_call: TRBJ2-6
cdr3_aa: CASSEALGSSGANVLTF
cdr3_nt: TGTGCCAGCAGTGAAGCGCTGGGGAGCTCTGGGGCCAACGTCCTGACTTTC

d_call: -
v_call: TRBV3-1
clone_size: many
j_call: TRBJ1-1
cdr3_aa: CASSQDQGTNTEAFF
cdr3_nt: TGTGCCAGCAGCCAAGATCAGGGAACGAACACTGAAGCTTTCTTT

d_call: -
v_call: TRBV30
clone_size: many
j_call: TRBJ2-7
cdr3_aa: CAWSPFGGYEQYF
cdr3_nt: TGTGCCTGGAGTCCATTTGGGGGCTACGAGCAGTACTTC

d_call: -
v_call: TRBV29-1
clone_size: many
j_call: TRBJ1-5
cdr3_aa: CSVGTDQPQHF
cdr3_nt: TGCAGCGTTGGCACAGATCAGCCCCAGCATTTT

d_call: -
v_call: TRBV19
clone_size: many
j_call: TRBJ1-1
cdr3_aa: CASLLGGHMNTEAFF
cdr3_nt: TGTGCCAGTCTCCTAGGAGGACACATGAACACTGAAGCTTTCTTT

d_call: -
v_call: TRBV30
clone_size: many
j_call: TRBJ1-3
cdr3_aa: CAWSVDGTGNTIYF
cdr3_nt: TGTGCCTGGAGTGTAGACGGTACTGGAAACACCATATATTTT

d_call: -
v_call: TRBV28
clone_size: many
j_call: TRBJ1-1
cdr3_aa: CASSSNRLVLNTEAFF
cdr3_nt: TGTGCCAGCAGTTCCAATCGACTGGTCCTGAACACTGAAGCTTTCTTT

d_call: TRBD1
v_call: TRBV4-1
clone_size: many
j_call: TRBJ1-2
cdr3_aa: CASSQVGTGGGGYTF
cdr3_nt: TGCGCCAGCAGCCAAGTCGGGACAGGGGGAGGAGGCTACACCTTC

d_call: TRBD2
v_call: TRBV6-1
clone_size: many
j_call: TRBJ2-5
cdr3_aa: CASSRTSGSWETQYF
cdr3_nt: TGTGCCAGCAGCAGAACTAGCGGGAGTTGGGAGACCCAGTACTTC

d_call: TRBD2
v_call: TRBV4-3
clone_size: -
j_call: TRBJ2-2
cdr3_aa: CASSQGLAGSHTGELFF
cdr3_nt: TGCGCCAGCAGCCAAGGACTAGCGGGAAGTCACACCGGGGAGCTGTTTTTT

d_call: TRBD1
v_call: TRBV12-3/TRBV12-4
clone_size: many
j_call: TRBJ2-3
cdr3_aa: CATGQGDDTQYF
cdr3_nt: TGTGCCACCGGACAGGGGGACGATACGCAGTATTTT

d_call: TRBD1
v_call: TRBV27
clone_size: many
j_call: TRBJ1-2
cdr3_aa: CASSPRQGAFYGYTF
cdr3_nt: TGTGCCAGCAGCCCGAGACAGGGGGCCTTCTATGGCTACACCTTC

d_call: -
v_call: TRBV13
clone_size: many
j_call: TRBJ2-4
cdr3_aa: CASSLSTVDLAKNIQYF
cdr3_nt: TGTGCCAGCAGCTTATCCACGGTAGATCTAGCCAAAAACATTCAGTACTTC

d_call: -
v_call: TRBV29-1
clone_size: many
j_call: TRBJ1-2
cdr3_aa: CSVEPLTGSEHYGYTF
cdr3_nt: TGCAGCGTTGAACCGCTCACAGGGTCAGAACACTATGGCTACACCTTC

d_call: -
v_call: TRBV5-1
clone_size: many
j_call: TRBJ2-2
cdr3_aa: CASSLYGPRDTGELFF
cdr3_nt: TGCGCCAGCAGCTTATACGGGCCTCGGGACACCGGGGAGCTGTTTTTT

d_call: -
v_call: TRBV4-2
clone_size: many
j_call: TRBJ2-7
cdr3_aa: CASSQVVGGSYEQYF
cdr3_nt: TGTGCCAGCAGCCAAGTTGTTGGAGGGTCCTACGAGCAGTACTTC

d_call: -
v_call: TRBV6-5
clone_size: -
j_call: TRBJ2-5
cdr3_aa: CASSYSSQLETQYF
cdr3_nt: TGTGCCAGCAGTTACTCGAGTCAATTGGAGACCCAGTACTTC

d_call: -
v_call: TRBV5-1
clone_size: many
j_call: TRBJ2-7
cdr3_aa: CASSLVPQSYEQYF
cdr3_nt: TGCGCCAGCAGCTTGGTCCCCCAATCCTACGAGCAGTACTTC

d_call: -
v_call: TRBV19
clone_size: many
j_call: TRBJ1-1
cdr3_aa: CASSSIGGSEAFF
cdr3_nt: TGTGCCAGTAGTTCCATCGGGGGGTCTGAAGCTTTCTTT

d_call: TRBD1
v_call: TRBV12-3/TRBV12-4
clone_size: many
j_call: TRBJ2-7
cdr3_aa: CASAPLGTGPYEQYF
cdr3_nt: TGTGCCAGCGCCCCCCTCGGGACAGGGCCCTACGAGCAGTACTTC

d_call: -
v_call: TRBV12-3/TRBV12-4
clone_size: many
j_call: TRBJ1-5
cdr3_aa: CASTSPGKWPQHF
cdr3_nt: TGTGCCAGCACTTCCCCCGGAAAATGGCCCCAGCATTTT

d_call: -
v_call: TRBV7-8
clone_size: -
j_call: TRBJ1-6
cdr3_aa: CASSGRGTGNSPLHF
cdr3_nt: TGTGCCAGCAGCGGGAGGGGGACGGGAAATTCACCCCTCCACTTT

d_call: TRBD1
v_call: TRBV25-1
clone_size: -
j_call: TRBJ2-5
cdr3_aa: CASRPGTGAWETQYF
cdr3_nt: TGTGCCAGCAGGCCCGGGACAGGGGCTTGGGAGACCCAGTACTTC

d_call: -
v_call: TRBV20-1
clone_size: -
j_call: TRBJ2-4
cdr3_aa: CSAPGTIKNIQYF
cdr3_nt: TGCAGTGCCCCGGGAACTATCAAAAACATTCAGTACTTC

d_call: TRBD2
v_call: TRBV5-1
clone_size: many
j_call: TRBJ2-7
cdr3_aa: CASSPFLTSGASYEQYF
cdr3_nt: TGCGCCAGCAGCCCGTTTTTGACTAGCGGGGCCTCCTACGAGCAGTACTTC

d_call: -
v_call: TRBV11-1
clone_size: many
j_call: TRBJ2-7
cdr3_aa: CASSPARGRSYEQYF
cdr3_nt: TGTGCCAGCAGCCCCGCCCGGGGGAGGTCCTACGAGCAGTACTTC

d_call: -
v_call: TRBV19
clone_size: -
j_call: TRBJ1-5
cdr3_aa: CASSIRGEGYQPQHF
cdr3_nt: TGTGCCAGTAGTATCCGAGGGGAAGGTTATCAGCCCCAGCATTTT

d_call: -
v_call: TRBV7-9
clone_size: many
j_call: TRBJ1-2
cdr3_aa: CASSFRDTGYTF
cdr3_nt: TGTGCCAGCAGCTTCCGGGACACCGGCTACACCTTC

d_call: TRBD1
v_call: TRBV7-3
clone_size: -
j_call: TRBJ2-7
cdr3_aa: CASSLIGTGDYEQYF
cdr3_nt: TGTGCCAGCAGCTTAATAGGGACAGGGGACTACGAGCAGTACTTC

d_call: -
v_call: TRBV6-1
clone_size: -
j_call: TRBJ1-1
cdr3_aa: CASLDMNTEAFF
cdr3_nt: TGTGCCAGCCTGGACATGAACACTGAAGCTTTCTTT

d_call: -
v_call: TRBV5-6
clone_size: many
j_call: TRBJ1-2
cdr3_aa: CASSIISLNYGYTF
cdr3_nt: TGTGCCAGCAGCATAATTTCCTTAAACTATGGCTACACCTTC

d_call: -
v_call: TRBV7-3
clone_size: many
j_call: TRBJ1-1
cdr3_aa: CASSLGLGGGTEAFF
cdr3_nt: TGTGCCAGCAGCTTGGGTCTTGGGGGCGGCACTGAAGCTTTCTTT

d_call: TRBD1
v_call: TRBV20-1
clone_size: many
j_call: TRBJ1-2
cdr3_aa: CSARDLEGGKGYTF
cdr3_nt: TGCAGTGCTAGAGATCTCGAAGGGGGCAAGGGCTACACCTTC

d_call: -
v_call: TRBV7-2
clone_size: many
j_call: TRBJ1-2
cdr3_aa: CASSPGSAYGYTF
cdr3_nt: TGTGCCAGCAGCCCCGGCTCGGCCTATGGCTACACCTTC

d_call: TRBD1
v_call: TRBV6-1
clone_size: many
j_call: TRBJ1-5
cdr3_aa: CASSDGQGAAQPQHF
cdr3_nt: TGTGCCAGCAGCGATGGACAGGGGGCGGCTCAGCCCCAGCATTTT

d_call: TRBD1
v_call: TRBV10-3
clone_size: many
j_call: TRBJ1-1
cdr3_aa: CAISGGTGWNTEAFF
cdr3_nt: TGTGCCATCAGTGGCGGGACAGGGTGGAACACTGAAGCTTTCTTT

d_call: TRBD2
v_call: TRBV18
clone_size: -
j_call: TRBJ2-4
cdr3_aa: CASSPGLAGPERFLAKNIQYF
cdr3_nt: TGTGCCAGCTCCCCGGGACTAGCGGGACCCGAAAGGTTTTTAGCCAAAAACATTCAGTACTTC

d_call: -
v_call: TRBV7-3
clone_size: many
j_call: TRBJ2-7
cdr3_aa: CASSPRDYDEQYF
cdr3_nt: TGTGCCAGCAGCCCCCGGGATTACGACGAGCAGTACTTC

d_call: -
v_call: TRBV7-9
clone_size: many
j_call: TRBJ1-1
cdr3_aa: CASERGATEAFF
cdr3_nt: TGTGCCAGTGAACGAGGGGCGACTGAAGCTTTCTTT

d_call: -
v_call: TRBV2
clone_size: many
j_call: TRBJ2-5
cdr3_aa: CASSEWETQYF
cdr3_nt: TGTGCCAGCAGTGAATGGGAGACCCAGTACTTC

d_call: -
v_call: TRBV28
clone_size: many
j_call: TRBJ2-5
cdr3_aa: CASSRETQYF
cdr3_nt: TGTGCCAGCAGTAGAGAGACCCAGTACTTC

d_call: -
v_call: TRBV11-1
clone_size: many
j_call: TRBJ2-7
cdr3_aa: CASSSSSAGPPYEQYF
cdr3_nt: TGTGCCAGCAGCTCATCCTCAGCGGGTCCGCCCTACGAGCAGTACTTC

d_call: -
v_call: TRBV28
clone_size: many
j_call: TRBJ1-2
cdr3_aa: CASSLGSLNYGYTF
cdr3_nt: TGTGCCAGCAGTTTAGGCAGCCTCAACTATGGCTACACCTTC

d_call: TRBD2
v_call: TRBV7-8
clone_size: few
j_call: TRBJ2-5
cdr3_aa: CASSLALGLAGVETQYF
cdr3_nt: TGTGCCAGCAGCTTAGCGCTCGGACTAGCGGGAGTAGAGACCCAGTACTTC

d_call: -
v_call: TRBV19
clone_size: many
j_call: TRBJ1-5
cdr3_aa: CASTGVDQPQHF
cdr3_nt: TGTGCCAGTACTGGGGTGGATCAGCCCCAGCATTTT

d_call: TRBD1
v_call: TRBV11-2
clone_size: -
j_call: TRBJ2-6
cdr3_aa: CASSLRSTGASGANVLTF
cdr3_nt: TGTGCCAGCAGCTTAAGAAGCACAGGGGCTTCTGGGGCCAACGTCCTGACTTTC

d_call: -
v_call: TRBV19
clone_size: many
j_call: TRBJ1-2
cdr3_aa: CASSITDYGYTF
cdr3_nt: TGTGCCAGTAGTATCACGGACTATGGCTACACCTTC

d_call: -
v_call: TRBV7-2
clone_size: many
j_call: TRBJ1-5
cdr3_aa: CASSLSSGTVQPQHF
cdr3_nt: TGTGCCAGCAGCTTATCGAGCGGAACAGTCCAGCCCCAGCATTTT

d_call: TRBD1
v_call: TRBV18
clone_size: few
j_call: TRBJ1-6
cdr3_aa: CASSPTGTGGLSSPLHF
cdr3_nt: TGTGCCAGCTCACCGACAGGGACAGGGGGCTTGAGTTCACCCCTCCACTTT

d_call: -
v_call: TRBV4-2
clone_size: many
j_call: TRBJ2-5
cdr3_aa: CASSLPGAGQETQYF
cdr3_nt: TGTGCCAGCAGCCTTCCCGGGGCTGGACAAGAGACCCAGTACTTC

d_call: TRBD1
v_call: TRBV19
clone_size: few
j_call: TRBJ1-5
cdr3_aa: CASNAQGRNQPQHF
cdr3_nt: TGTGCCAGTAACGCACAGGGGAGGAACCAGCCCCAGCATTTT

d_call: TRBD2
v_call: TRBV20-1
clone_size: many
j_call: TRBJ2-2
cdr3_aa: CSADPGLAGLANTGELFF
cdr3_nt: TGCAGTGCTGATCCGGGACTAGCGGGCTTAGCGAACACCGGGGAGCTGTTTTTT

d_call: -
v_call: TRBV28
clone_size: many
j_call: TRBJ1-1
cdr3_aa: CASIDGNTEAFF
cdr3_nt: TGTGCCAGCATCGACGGGAACACTGAAGCTTTCTTT